This passage covers 9 T cell receptor beta chains from one sample sequenced in a study of blood T cell repertoires in COVID-19. The method was immunoSEQ multiplex PCR; TCRdb's version includes in-frame clones alone and lacks a portion of them. Altogether 40,000 to 65,000 clones are present, 80% to 90% being singletons, with the ten largest covering 2.5% to 3%. Sequenced sample: peripheral blood. Every receptor here comes from an elderly man with acute or convalescent COVID-19.

The chain carries TRBV9 and TRBJ1-3, with TRBD1 as a possible D gene (5 bases). Germline CDR1 and CDR2: SGDLS and YYNGEE. This CDR3 spans 17 amino acids. V was trimmed by 0 bases and J by 4 bases, leaving 17 bases between them. The CDR3 sequence: CASSVDGGSGWGNTIYF. In nucleotides, the CDR3 is TGTGCCAGCAGCGTAGACGGGGGGTCCGGGTGGGGAAACACCATATATTTT.

V and J are TRBV15 and TRBJ1-2; 7 bases are shared with TRBD1. Germline CDR1 is LNHNV and CDR2 is YYDKDF (reference sequence). After removal of 2 bases from V and 9 bases from J, the junction contained 6 bases not matched to a gene. This CDR3 is built from 13 residues. The CDR3 spells CATSRNRQGSYTF. The CDR3 DNA sequence: TGTGCCACCAGCAGAAATCGACAGGGAAGCTACACCTTC.

This rearrangement joins TRBV11-3 to TRBJ1-1; 9 bases line up with TRBD1. The CDR3 consists of 13 residues. With 5 bases clipped from V and 5 bases from J, the junction kept 3 bases outside the gene matches. CDR1 and CDR2 (germline): SGHNT, YENEEA. CDR3 nucleotide sequence: TGTGCCAGCAGCAGACAGGGGGGAACTGAAGCTTTCTTT. Residues: CASSRQGGTEAFF.

In this sample, this clone turned up a few times. The CDR3 DNA follows: TGTGCCAGCAGGAGTAAGGAATCGAGGGGGCCCTCTGGAAACACCATATATTTT. Amino acid sequence: CASRSKESRGPSGNTIYF. The gene calls are TRBV2 and TRBJ1-3, with TRBD1 identical over 7 bases. Trimming took 6 bases from V and 0 from J; bases not matched to a gene: 14. The CDR3 totals 18 residues. Germline CDR1 reads SNHLY; CDR2 reads FYNNEI.

This clone came up once. CDR3 DNA sequence: TGTGCCAGCAGCAGGGGTTCCGGGGAGCTGTTTTTT. Its protein is CASSRGSGELFF. The V and J genes are TRBV25-1 and TRBJ2-2; tentative D call: TRBD1 (6 bases). V was trimmed by 6 bases and J by 6 bases, leaving 8 bases between them. The length of the CDR3 is 12 residues. CDR1 MGHDK and CDR2 SYGVNS come from the germline V gene.

This rearrangement joins TRBV5-6 to TRBJ2-7; 8 bases line up with TRBD2. Germline loops: CDR1 SGHDT, CDR2 YYEEEE. The CDR3 length is 14 residues. V was pared by 1 base and J by 4 bases, with 4 bases of the junction left unmatched. The CDR3 DNA sequence: TGTGCCAGCAGCTTGAGGGCTAGCGGGTACGAGCAGTACTTC. This encodes CASSLRASGYEQYF.

The V gene is TRBV12-5, the J gene TRBJ1-1; D gene unclear. V dropped 7 bases and J dropped 3 bases, with 9 bases sitting between them. This CDR3 spans 12 amino acids. Per germline, CDR1 LGHNT and CDR2 FRNRAP. As DNA, the CDR3 is TGTGCTAGTGTCTTAATCGACACTGAAGCTTTCTTT. Its translation: CASVLIDTEAFF.

The chain has TRBV5-6 and TRBJ2-5, with TRBD2 identical over 10 bases. The V and J ends lost 4 bases and 8 bases, in that order; junction bases with no gene match: 5. Germline lookup yields CDR1 SGHDT and CDR2 YYEEEE. This CDR3 has 13 amino acids. This CDR3 reads CASSGTSGITQYF. CDR3 bases: TGTGCCAGCAGCGGAACTAGCGGGATAACCCAGTACTTC.

The J gene is TRBJ1-2, the V gene TRBV18; D possibly corresponds to TRBD1 (5 bases). Per the germline V gene, CDR1 is KGHSH and CDR2 is LQKENI. The CDR3 sequence is 15 residues long. Deletions cut 6 bases from V and 5 bases from J, with 19 bases between. The CDR3 DNA follows: TGTGCCAGCTCTCCAACAGGAGAACCACCTTATGGCTACACCTTC. Protein sequence: CASSPTGEPPYGYTF.